Each of the 23 T cell receptor beta chains below was sequenced from the same sample in a study of CD8 T cells in Susac syndrome. Random-hexamer reverse transcription was applied to about 0.45 to 1 ug RNA. MiXCR, applied by TCRdb to the immunoSEQ multiplex PCR reads, yields one record per CDR3 protein. This table has approximately 190,000 distinct CDR3 sequences, approximately 93% appearing once. Sequencing was performed on CD4+ T cells from PBMCs. These receptors were collected from a human donor in good health.

The V gene is TRBV4-2, the J gene TRBJ2-5; TRBD2 aligns across 9 bases. The V gene's germline CDR1 is LGHNA and CDR2 YNFKEQ. This CDR3 region has 18 residues. Trimming took 0 bases from V and 7 from J; bases not matched to a gene: 15. As DNA, the CDR3 is TGTGCCAGCAGCCAAGAGGCTAGCGGGGAGCCCCACTCGTGGACCCAGTACTTC. It is translated as CASSQEASGEPHSWTQYF.

The gene calls are TRBV6-9 and TRBJ2-5; the D gene is possibly TRBD2 (6 bases). Germline-derived CDR1 and CDR2 are MNHGY and SVAAGI. The CDR3 is 13 amino acids. Trimming removed 4 bases at V and 7 bases at J, with 13 bases between. CDR3 loop: CASSLRGNRTQYF. The CDR3, as DNA: TGTGCCAGCAGTTTGCGGGGAAATAGGACCCAGTACTTC.

The chain has TRBV14 and TRBJ1-2; D unclear. The CDR3 extends over 13 amino acids. Between the trimmed V and J ends, which lost 1 base and 6 bases, there was a span of 9 bases. Per the germline V gene, CDR1 is SGHDN and CDR2 is FVKESK. Here the CDR3 reads CASSQVWSDGYTF. CDR3 bases: TGTGCCAGCAGCCAAGTATGGTCAGATGGCTACACCTTC.

The chain has TRBV12-3 or TRBV12-4 and TRBJ1-1; weak D call: TRBD1 (5 bases). The CDR3 spans 14 residues. Trimming pared 5 bases from V and 4 bases from J, leaving 14 bases between. CDR3 region: CASSAVGGGTEAFF. CDR3 in DNA: TGTGCCAGCAGTGCGGTCGGCGGGGGCACTGAAGCTTTCTTT.

The gene calls are TRBV6-1 and TRBJ1-1; D is perhaps TRBD1 (5 bases). Germline V gives CDR1 MNHNS, CDR2 SASEGT. The CDR3 consists of 14 residues. With 5 bases removed from V and 1 base from J, the gap between germline ends came to 11 bases. CDR3 sequence reads: CASSFPGPNTEAFF. CDR3 DNA: TGTGCCAGCAGTTTTCCGGGGCCGAACACTGAAGCTTTCTTT.

The V and J genes are TRBV27 and TRBJ1-5, with D uncertain. Germline CDR1 and CDR2: MNHEY and SMNVEV (reference sequence). V gave up 3 bases and J gave up 6 bases, with 9 bases separating them. CDR3 length equals 13 residues. Written as DNA, the CDR3 is TGTGCCAGCAGTTTGGGTCGCGGTCAGCCCCAGCATTTT. It is translated as CASSLGRGQPQHF.

The J gene is TRBJ1-4, the V gene TRBV5-4, with a possible D match to TRBD1 (5 bases). The CDR3 contains 14 residues. Trimming took 2 bases from V and 6 from J, leaving 11 bases between them. CDR1 and CDR2 (germline): SGHNT, YYREEE (reference sequence). The CDR3 spells CASSFDRWDEKLFF. As DNA, the CDR3 is TGTGCCAGCAGCTTCGACAGATGGGATGAAAAACTGTTTTTT.

The genes are TRBV6-2 or TRBV6-3 and TRBJ1-1; possible D gene TRBD1, 5 bases. The V end lost 2 bases, the J end lost 2 bases, and 9 bases lay between the germline ends. The CDR3 extends over 14 amino acids. CDR1 MNHEY and CDR2 SVGEGT come from the germline V gene. The CDR3 region has the DNA TGTGCCAGCAGTTACGGGCAGGGCAACACTGAAGCTTTCTTT. Translation gives CASSYGQGNTEAFF.

The gene calls are TRBV14 and TRBJ2-7, with unresolved D. The CDR3 is made up of 12 amino acids. V shed 1 base and J shed 6 bases, with 7 bases lying between them. In germline, CDR1 is SGHDN, CDR2 FVKESK. The CDR3 here is CASSQVPGEQYF. DNA of the CDR3: TGTGCCAGCAGCCAAGTGCCCGGCGAGCAGTACTTC. The complete variable domain, with remaining parts taken from reference TRBV14 and TRBJ2-7, reads EAGVTQFPSHSVIEKGQTVTLRCDPISGHDNLYWYRRVMGKEIKFLLHFVKESKQDESGMPNNRFLAERTGGTYSTLKVQPAELEDSGVYFCASSQVPGEQYFGPGTRLTVT.

V usage is TRBV5-1 and J usage is TRBJ2-2; 11 bases are a match to TRBD2. Germline V gene data show CDR1 as SGHRS and CDR2 as YFSETQ. The CDR3 runs 18 residues. After removal of 5 bases from V and 2 bases from J, the junction contained 11 bases not matched to a gene. The CDR3 sequence is CASRPNSLAGGNTGELFF. In nucleotides, the CDR3 is TGCGCCAGCAGACCGAACTCCCTAGCGGGGGGAAACACCGGGGAGCTGTTTTTT.

The chain carries TRBV27 and TRBJ2-4, with D possibly matching TRBD2 (6 bases). The CDR3 is 14 residues long. Germline lookup yields CDR1 MNHEY and CDR2 SMNVEV (reference sequence). Trimming took off 5 bases at V and 8 bases at J, with 16 bases between the two ends. This chain's CDR3 is CASSLTPTGDIQYF. The CDR3 nucleotides are TGTGCCAGCAGTCTTACCCCGACGGGGGACATTCAGTACTTC.

This clonotype was seen a single time. J is TRBJ2-3 and V is TRBV5-4; 9 nucleotides match TRBD1. Germline trimming cut 4 bases from V and 6 bases from J; bases unmatched to any gene: 12. This CDR3 region has 16 residues. The V gene's germline CDR1 is SGHNT and CDR2 YYREEE (reference sequence). CDR3 DNA: TGTGCCAGCAGCCCACAGGCTGGACAGGGGTTGGATACGCAGTATTTT. It translates to CASSPQAGQGLDTQYF. Supplemented by reference TRBV5-4 and TRBJ2-3, the full variable domain reads ETGVTQSPTHLIKTRGQQVTLRCSSQSGHNTVSWYQQALGQGPQFIFQYYREEENGRGNFPPRFSGLQFPNYSSELNVNALELDDSALYLCASSPQAGQGLDTQYFGPGTRLTVL.

The V and J genes are TRBV2 and TRBJ1-5; perhaps TRBD1 as D (6 bases). The V gene's germline CDR1 is SNHLY and CDR2 FYNNEI. This CDR3 is 13 amino acids long. The V end lost 7 bases, the J end lost 4 bases, and 11 bases lay between the germline ends. CDR3 DNA sequence: TGTGCCAGCACCATCACAGGGAATCAGCCCCAGCATTTT. Translated: CASTITGNQPQHF.

The CDR3 spells CASSLGRPADTQYF. Written as DNA, the CDR3 is TGTGCCAGCAGTTTGGGGCGCCCGGCAGATACGCAGTATTTT. V and J are TRBV28 and TRBJ2-3; D is perhaps TRBD1 (5 bases). Germline CDR1 is MDHEN and CDR2 is SYDVKM. Deletions cut 3 bases from V and 4 bases from J, with 11 bases between. The CDR3 spans 14 residues.

The chain couples TRBV6-2 or TRBV6-3 to TRBJ1-6, with 8 bases identical to TRBD1. The CDR3 runs to 14 residues. Germline CDR1 is MNHEY and CDR2 is SVGEGT. Trimming removed 5 bases from V and 6 bases from J; junction bases left unmatched: 3. CDR3 region: CASSKQGGNSPLHF. CDR3 nucleotide sequence: TGTGCCAGCAGTAAACAGGGGGGTAATTCACCCCTCCACTTT.

The V gene is TRBV19, the J gene TRBJ1-1; 9 nucleotides align to TRBD1. The CDR3 covers 13 residues. Germline V gene lookup returns CDR1 LNHDA and CDR2 SQIVND (reference sequence). V was clipped by 6 bases and J by 4 bases; unmatched bases: 3. CDR3 sequence reads: CASRQGAGTEAFF. The CDR3 bases are TGTGCCAGTAGACAGGGGGCAGGCACTGAAGCTTTCTTT.

The chain uses TRBV29-1 and TRBJ1-1, with TRBD1 identical over 7 bases. The CDR3 extends over 14 amino acids. J lost 0 bases, V lost 3 bases, and 4 bases had no gene match. The germline V gene has CDR1 SQVTM and CDR2 ANQGSEA. CDR3 protein: CSVDKQGMNTEAFF. The CDR3 bases are TGCAGCGTTGACAAACAGGGGATGAACACTGAAGCTTTCTTT.

The chain has TRBV20-1 and TRBJ1-3; D is ambiguous. Germline CDR1 DFQATT, CDR2 SNEGSKA (reference sequence). The ends were cut back, 6 bases at V and 3 bases at J, with 15 bases in the middle. There are 14 residues in the CDR3. The CDR3 reads CSAVRVGGGNTIYF. CDR3 DNA sequence: TGCAGTGCCGTCCGTGTGGGCGGTGGAAACACCATATATTTT.

The chain employs TRBV19 and TRBJ1-1; 9 nucleotides align to TRBD1. CDR1 is LNHDA and CDR2 is SQIVND in the germline V gene (reference sequence). The CDR3 contains 13 residues. The ends lost 6 bases at V and 12 bases at J; junction bases unmatched: 11. The CDR3, as DNA: TGTGCCAGTAGCAGTCAACAGGGGGCGACGACTTTCTTT. This translates into CASSSQQGATTFF.

The chain uses TRBV19 and TRBJ1-5; 7 bases agree with TRBD1. The CDR3 contains 13 residues. The junction had 2 bases not matched to a gene; V was cut back by 3 bases and J by 6 bases. Germline V gene data show CDR1 as LNHDA and CDR2 as SQIVND (reference sequence). The CDR3 sequence is CASSIDRVQPQHF. The CDR3 DNA is TGTGCCAGTAGTATTGACAGGGTTCAGCCCCAGCATTTT.

The chain uses TRBV7-9 and TRBJ1-6; the D gene is possibly TRBD1 (6 bases). The V gene's germline CDR1 is SEHNR and CDR2 FQNEAQ (reference sequence). V was shortened by 5 bases and J by 8 bases, with 16 bases between the two germline ends. CDR3 length: 15 amino acids. The CDR3 spells CASSGQWAGDSPLHF. The CDR3 nucleotides are TGTGCCAGCAGCGGACAGTGGGCAGGGGATTCACCCCTCCACTTT.

This chain connects TRBV20-1 to TRBJ2-4, with TRBD1 matching over 9 bases. CDR1 is DFQATT, CDR2 SNEGSKA, per germline (reference sequence). Trimming removed 8 bases from V and 6 bases from J; junction bases left unmatched: 2. CDR3 size: 11 residues. CDR3 in DNA: TGCAGTTCGGACAGGGGAAACATTCAGTACTTC. This gives the protein CSSDRGNIQYF.

The chain employs TRBV29-1 and TRBJ2-2, with 8 bases fitting TRBD2. This CDR3 is built from 14 residues. The germline V gene encodes CDR1 SQVTM and CDR2 ANQGSEA. The trim removed 7 bases at V and 5 bases at J, leaving 9 bases unmatched. The CDR3 here is CSASFGGGTGELFF. CDR3 coding DNA: TGCAGCGCTTCGTTCGGGGGGGGAACCGGGGAGCTGTTTTTT.